These T cell receptor beta chains were read from a single sample in a study of blood T cell repertoires in COVID-19. The data were produced by immunoSEQ multiplex PCR, yet TCRdb's version contains in-frame clones alone and is incomplete. The top ten clones hold 16% of a sample with tens of thousands of clones, around 86% of them seen once. Sequences were obtained from peripheral blood. These receptors were taken from a woman of 80 years or more with active or convalescent COVID-19. Each CDR3 is given with its conserved first and last residue. Fields, in order: clone size, J gene, D gene, V gene, CDR3 DNA, CDR3 protein. D genes are given only for firm matches. Not every row has a clone size; where given, it reads once, few, many or a size class.

clone_size: .; j_call: TRBJ1-2; d_call: .; v_call: TRBV20-1; cdr3_nt: TGCAGTGCTAGTTCTCGGGGGACTGGGGGAGGCTACACCTTC; cdr3_aa: CSASSRGTGGGYTF
clone_size: .; j_call: TRBJ2-2; d_call: .; v_call: TRBV5-1; cdr3_nt: TGCGCCAGCAGCTTGGAACAGGTTCCACCCCAGCTGTTTTTT; cdr3_aa: CASSLEQVPPQLFF
clone_size: .; j_call: TRBJ2-5; d_call: TRBD2; v_call: TRBV7-9; cdr3_nt: TGTGCCAGCAGCTTAGGAGTGGGGAGCGGGGCCCAAGAGACCCAGTACTTC; cdr3_aa: CASSLGVGSGAQETQYF
clone_size: .; j_call: TRBJ1-2; d_call: .; v_call: TRBV5-1; cdr3_nt: TGCGCCAGCAGCTTGGAACAGGGAGGCTACACCTTC; cdr3_aa: CASSLEQGGYTF
clone_size: .; j_call: TRBJ2-7; d_call: TRBD2; v_call: TRBV29-1; cdr3_nt: TGCAGCGTCGCCCCTCGACTAGCGGGAACCTACGAGCAGTACTTC; cdr3_aa: CSVAPRLAGTYEQYF
clone_size: .; j_call: TRBJ2-5; d_call: TRBD2; v_call: TRBV4-2; cdr3_nt: TGTGCCAGCAGCCAATCCCGGGGGGTTGAAGAGACCCAGTACTTC; cdr3_aa: CASSQSRGVEETQYF
clone_size: .; j_call: TRBJ2-7; d_call: TRBD2; v_call: TRBV19; cdr3_nt: TGTGCCAGTAGCTCGGGACTAGCGTACTCCTACGAGCAGTACTTC; cdr3_aa: CASSSGLAYSYEQYF
clone_size: once; j_call: TRBJ2-2; d_call: TRBD1; v_call: TRBV11-3; cdr3_nt: TGTGCCAGCAGCCTCGGAACAGGGGGCACGGTCGGGGAGCTGTTTTTT; cdr3_aa: CASSLGTGGTVGELFF
clone_size: .; j_call: TRBJ1-1; d_call: .; v_call: TRBV7-8; cdr3_nt: TGTGCCAGCAGCTGGTCGACAGGAAAGAACACTGAAGCTTTCTTT; cdr3_aa: CASSWSTGKNTEAFF
clone_size: .; j_call: TRBJ2-1; d_call: TRBD2; v_call: TRBV4-1; cdr3_nt: TGCGCCAGCAGCCAAGATCCCGCGGGGGGGCGTTGGAATGAGCAGTTCTTC; cdr3_aa: CASSQDPAGGRWNEQFF
clone_size: .; j_call: TRBJ1-5; d_call: .; v_call: TRBV21-1; cdr3_nt: TGTGCCAGCAGCTGCCGATCCTCAGGGGAGACTTATAGCAATCAGCCCCAGCATTTT; cdr3_aa: CASSCRSSGETYSNQPQHF
clone_size: .; j_call: TRBJ1-4; d_call: TRBD1; v_call: TRBV30; cdr3_nt: TGTGCCTGGAGTCTCGGACAGGGGGAGGGAAAACTGTTTTTT; cdr3_aa: CAWSLGQGEGKLFF
clone_size: .; j_call: TRBJ2-1; d_call: TRBD2; v_call: TRBV28; cdr3_nt: TGTGCCGGTAGCGCGGGAGGGTACAATGAGCAGTTCTTC; cdr3_aa: CAGSAGGYNEQFF
clone_size: .; j_call: TRBJ2-3; d_call: .; v_call: TRBV7-9; cdr3_nt: TGTGCCAGCAGCGGCCAGGGTTCAACAGATACGCAGTATTTT; cdr3_aa: CASSGQGSTDTQYF
clone_size: .; j_call: TRBJ1-4; d_call: TRBD1; v_call: TRBV5-4; cdr3_nt: TGTGCCAGCAGCCAGGGACAGTCCCCGCCAAAACTGTTTTTT; cdr3_aa: CASSQGQSPPKLFF
clone_size: .; j_call: TRBJ1-4; d_call: .; v_call: TRBV6-5; cdr3_nt: TGTGCCAGCAGACCGAGGGGGGGAAGTAATGAAAAACTGTTTTTT; cdr3_aa: CASRPRGGSNEKLFF
clone_size: .; j_call: TRBJ2-3; d_call: .; v_call: TRBV7-9; cdr3_nt: TGTGCCAGCAGCTTTGTTGAGGGAGATACGCAGTATTTT; cdr3_aa: CASSFVEGDTQYF
clone_size: .; j_call: TRBJ2-5; d_call: TRBD1; v_call: TRBV3-1/TRBV3-2; cdr3_nt: TGTGCCAGCAGCCAACGAATGACAGGGGGGGAAGAGACCCAGTACTTC; cdr3_aa: CASSQRMTGGEETQYF
clone_size: .; j_call: TRBJ1-2; d_call: TRBD1; v_call: TRBV19; cdr3_nt: TGTGCCAGTAGACCCGGGACAGGATACTATGGCTACACCTTC; cdr3_aa: CASRPGTGYYGYTF
clone_size: .; j_call: TRBJ2-2; d_call: TRBD2; v_call: TRBV7-8; cdr3_nt: TGTGCTAGCAGCTTGAGCGGGGGCGGCGGGGAGCTGTTTTTT; cdr3_aa: CASSLSGGGGELFF
clone_size: .; j_call: TRBJ2-1; d_call: .; v_call: TRBV3-1/TRBV3-2; cdr3_nt: TGTGCCAGCAGTCGGACAGGCGGGGACAATGAGCAGTTCTTC; cdr3_aa: CASSRTGGDNEQFF
clone_size: once; j_call: TRBJ2-5; d_call: .; v_call: TRBV4-2; cdr3_nt: TGTGCCAGCAGCCAGGGAGCGGGCCAAGAGACCCAGTACTTC; cdr3_aa: CASSQGAGQETQYF
clone_size: .; j_call: TRBJ2-1; d_call: TRBD2; v_call: TRBV6-2/TRBV6-3; cdr3_nt: TGTGCCAGCAGTCCCGGGACTAGCGGGAGCAATGAGCAGTTCTTC; cdr3_aa: CASSPGTSGSNEQFF
clone_size: few; j_call: TRBJ2-5; d_call: .; v_call: TRBV30; cdr3_nt: TGTGCCTGGAGTGTAAACAGGCTAGAGACCCAGTACTTC; cdr3_aa: CAWSVNRLETQYF
clone_size: .; j_call: TRBJ2-1; d_call: TRBD1; v_call: TRBV3-1/TRBV3-2; cdr3_nt: TGTGCCAGCAGCCAAGACAGGGGGAACAATGAGCAGTTCTTC; cdr3_aa: CASSQDRGNNEQFF
clone_size: .; j_call: TRBJ1-1; d_call: .; v_call: TRBV7-6; cdr3_nt: TGTGCCAGCAGCTTACGCTCGAGGGATACTGAAGCTTTCTTT; cdr3_aa: CASSLRSRDTEAFF
clone_size: .; j_call: TRBJ1-1; d_call: TRBD1; v_call: TRBV19; cdr3_nt: TGTGCCAGTAGGGATACAGGGGTAATCCCTGAAGCTTTCTTT; cdr3_aa: CASRDTGVIPEAFF
clone_size: .; j_call: TRBJ1-5; d_call: TRBD1; v_call: TRBV4-3; cdr3_nt: TGCGCCAGCAGCCGAAGTTACAGGACAGGGTTTTCGCCCCAGCATTTT; cdr3_aa: CASSRSYRTGFSPQHF
clone_size: .; j_call: TRBJ2-5; d_call: TRBD2; v_call: TRBV5-8; cdr3_nt: TGTGCCAGCAGACTAGCGGGAGGAGAGACCCAGTACTTC; cdr3_aa: CASRLAGGETQYF
clone_size: .; j_call: TRBJ1-2; d_call: .; v_call: TRBV9; cdr3_nt: TGTGCCAGCAGCGTACAGGCGGGGGACTATGGCTACACCTTC; cdr3_aa: CASSVQAGDYGYTF
clone_size: .; j_call: TRBJ2-3; d_call: .; v_call: TRBV4-1; cdr3_nt: TGCGCCAGCAGCCAAGGTCACGGTGCCGTTTTAGATACGCAGTATTTT; cdr3_aa: CASSQGHGAVLDTQYF
clone_size: .; j_call: TRBJ2-3; d_call: .; v_call: TRBV5-6; cdr3_nt: TGTGCCAGCAGCTCAGGGGTTTCGACAGATACGCAGTATTTT; cdr3_aa: CASSSGVSTDTQYF
clone_size: .; j_call: TRBJ1-1; d_call: TRBD1; v_call: TRBV7-9; cdr3_nt: TGTGCCAGCAGCTACGTAGGGGGGACAGTGCGAATGAACACTGAAGCTTTCTTT; cdr3_aa: CASSYVGGTVRMNTEAFF
clone_size: .; j_call: TRBJ2-5; d_call: TRBD1; v_call: TRBV19; cdr3_nt: TGTGCCAGTAGTTTCGTTCGTAGGACAGGGACGTTGCGAGAGACCCAGTACTTC; cdr3_aa: CASSFVRRTGTLRETQYF
clone_size: .; j_call: TRBJ2-7; d_call: TRBD1; v_call: TRBV11-2; cdr3_nt: TGTGCCAGCAGCTACACGGACAGGCAACACGAGCAGTACTTC; cdr3_aa: CASSYTDRQHEQYF
clone_size: .; j_call: TRBJ2-7; d_call: .; v_call: TRBV12-3/TRBV12-4; cdr3_nt: TGTGCCAGCAGTCACAGCCCCTACGAGCAGTACTTC; cdr3_aa: CASSHSPYEQYF
clone_size: .; j_call: TRBJ2-2; d_call: .; v_call: TRBV15; cdr3_nt: TGTGCCACCAGCAGAGATGGCACCCAGAACACCGGGGAGCTGTTTTTT; cdr3_aa: CATSRDGTQNTGELFF
clone_size: .; j_call: TRBJ1-1; d_call: .; v_call: TRBV12-3/TRBV12-4; cdr3_nt: TGTGCCAGCAGCTTCCTCAGGGACACTGAAGCTTTCTTT; cdr3_aa: CASSFLRDTEAFF
clone_size: .; j_call: TRBJ1-3; d_call: .; v_call: TRBV12-3/TRBV12-4; cdr3_nt: TGTGCCAGCATCTCGTCTGGAAACACCATATATTTT; cdr3_aa: CASISSGNTIYF
clone_size: .; j_call: TRBJ1-3; d_call: .; v_call: TRBV9; cdr3_nt: TGTGCCAGCAGCGTAGCAGGTATCTCTGGAAACACCATATATTTT; cdr3_aa: CASSVAGISGNTIYF
clone_size: .; j_call: TRBJ2-3; d_call: .; v_call: TRBV5-6; cdr3_nt: TGTGCCAGCAGCTTGCGGACAGTCCTAGATACGCAGTATTTT; cdr3_aa: CASSLRTVLDTQYF
clone_size: .; j_call: TRBJ2-7; d_call: TRBD1; v_call: TRBV5-4; cdr3_nt: TGTGCCAGCAGCTCCCGGGGACAGACCTACGAGCAGTACTTC; cdr3_aa: CASSSRGQTYEQYF
clone_size: once; j_call: TRBJ2-5; d_call: .; v_call: TRBV10-3; cdr3_nt: TGTGCCATCAGTGAGTCGAGCCAGACCCAGTACTTC; cdr3_aa: CAISESSQTQYF
clone_size: .; j_call: TRBJ1-5; d_call: .; v_call: TRBV6-2/TRBV6-3; cdr3_nt: TGTGCCAGCAGTTCGAATGAGGGATTCGGCAATCAGCCCCAGCATTTT; cdr3_aa: CASSSNEGFGNQPQHF
clone_size: .; j_call: TRBJ2-2; d_call: .; v_call: TRBV28; cdr3_nt: TGTGCCAGCAGTTTCATCGGGGGAAACACCGGGGAGCTGTTTTTT; cdr3_aa: CASSFIGGNTGELFF
clone_size: .; j_call: TRBJ1-4; d_call: .; v_call: TRBV7-9; cdr3_nt: TGTGCCAGCAGCTTGGGGGCTACAACTAATGAAAAACTGTTTTTT; cdr3_aa: CASSLGATTNEKLFF
clone_size: .; j_call: TRBJ1-6; d_call: .; v_call: TRBV2; cdr3_nt: TGTGCCGGAGGACTTGGACTGGGGAATTCACCCCTCCACTTT; cdr3_aa: CAGGLGLGNSPLHF
clone_size: .; j_call: TRBJ2-5; d_call: TRBD2; v_call: TRBV5-4; cdr3_nt: TGTGCCAGCAGCCGTGGACTAGCGGGAGTCCAGGAGACCCAGTACTTC; cdr3_aa: CASSRGLAGVQETQYF
clone_size: .; j_call: TRBJ2-1; d_call: TRBD2; v_call: TRBV14; cdr3_nt: TGTGCCAGCAGCCAAGTAGCGGGAGTCGACCATGAGCAGTTCTTC; cdr3_aa: CASSQVAGVDHEQFF
clone_size: once; j_call: TRBJ2-7; d_call: .; v_call: TRBV30; cdr3_nt: TGTGCCTGGAGTTCGCTGACCATAGACAGCGCCCTTCCCTACGAGCAGTACTTC; cdr3_aa: CAWSSLTIDSALPYEQYF
clone_size: .; j_call: TRBJ1-1; d_call: .; v_call: TRBV10-2; cdr3_nt: TGCGCCAGCAGTGAACAACAGAACACTGAAGCTTTCTTT; cdr3_aa: CASSEQQNTEAFF